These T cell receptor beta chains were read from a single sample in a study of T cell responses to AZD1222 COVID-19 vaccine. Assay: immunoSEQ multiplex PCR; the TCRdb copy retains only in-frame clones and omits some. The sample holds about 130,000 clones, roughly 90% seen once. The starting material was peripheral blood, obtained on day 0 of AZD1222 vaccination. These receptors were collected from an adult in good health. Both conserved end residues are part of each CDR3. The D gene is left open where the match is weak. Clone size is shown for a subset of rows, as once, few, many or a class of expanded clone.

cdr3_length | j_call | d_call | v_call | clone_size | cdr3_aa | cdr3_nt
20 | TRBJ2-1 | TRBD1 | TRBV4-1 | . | CASSRTGTGMGVSSYNEQFF | TGCGCCAGCAGCCGAACCGGGACAGGGATGGGGGTGAGCTCCTACAATGAGCAGTTCTTC
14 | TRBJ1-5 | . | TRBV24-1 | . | CATSGQGLGQPQHF | TGTGCCACCAGTGGGCAGGGCTTAGGACAGCCCCAGCATTTT
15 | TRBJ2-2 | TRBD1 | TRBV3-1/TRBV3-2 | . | CASTSRQGNTGELFF | TGTGCCAGCACCAGTAGACAGGGGAACACCGGGGAGCTGTTTTTT
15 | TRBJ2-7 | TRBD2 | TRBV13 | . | CASSHSGDPPYEQYF | TGTGCCAGCAGCCATAGCGGGGACCCTCCCTACGAGCAGTACTTC
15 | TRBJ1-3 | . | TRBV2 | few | CASRADGSSGNTIYF | TGTGCCAGCAGAGCCGACGGGAGCTCTGGAAACACCATATATTTT
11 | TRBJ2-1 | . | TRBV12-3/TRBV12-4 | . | CASSYADEQFF | TGTGCCAGCAGTTATGCGGATGAGCAGTTCTTC
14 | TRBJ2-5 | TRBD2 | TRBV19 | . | CASRVTSGRETQYF | TGTGCCAGTAGGGTGACTAGCGGGAGAGAGACCCAGTACTTC
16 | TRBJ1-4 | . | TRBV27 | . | CASSPHREATNEKLFF | TGTGCCAGCAGTCCCCACAGGGAAGCGACTAATGAAAAACTGTTTTTT
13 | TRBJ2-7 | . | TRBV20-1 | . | CSASERSFDEQYF | TGCAGTGCCAGTGAGCGGAGCTTCGACGAGCAGTACTTC
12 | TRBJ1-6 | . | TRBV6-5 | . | CASSPLNSPLHF | TGTGCCAGCAGTCCTCTTAATTCACCCCTCCACTTT
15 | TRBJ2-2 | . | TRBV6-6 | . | CASSYVTGATGELFF | TGTGCCAGCAGTTACGTAACGGGGGCGACCGGGGAGCTGTTTTTT
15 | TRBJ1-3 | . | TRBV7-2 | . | CASSSIQVSGNTIYF | TGTGCCAGCAGCTCGATACAAGTCTCTGGAAACACCATATATTTT
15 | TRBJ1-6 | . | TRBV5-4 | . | CASSLPTDYNSPLHF | TGTGCCAGCAGCCTGCCGACGGATTATAATTCACCCCTCCACTTT
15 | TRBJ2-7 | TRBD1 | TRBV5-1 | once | CASSSWTGPTYEQYF | TGCGCCAGCAGCTCTTGGACAGGTCCCACCTACGAGCAGTACTTC
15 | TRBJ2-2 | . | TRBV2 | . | CASSPLLSRTGELFF | TGTGCCAGCAGTCCACTTCTATCTCGCACCGGGGAGCTGTTTTTT
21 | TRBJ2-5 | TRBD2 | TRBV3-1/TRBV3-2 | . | CASSQEQLAGGPSANQETQYF | TGTGCCAGCAGCCAAGAACAACTAGCGGGGGGGCCGAGTGCCAACCAAGAGACCCAGTACTTC
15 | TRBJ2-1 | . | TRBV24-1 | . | CATSVGGVGYNEQFF | TGTGCCACCAGTGTGGGCGGGGTTGGATACAATGAGCAGTTCTTC
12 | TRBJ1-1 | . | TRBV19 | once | CASSIMGYEAFF | TGTGCCAGTAGTATAATGGGATATGAAGCTTTCTTT
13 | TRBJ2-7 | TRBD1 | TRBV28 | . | CASSRTGIGEQYF | TGTGCCAGTTCCAGGACAGGCATTGGCGAGCAGTACTTC
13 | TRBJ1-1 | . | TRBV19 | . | CASSKRDTHEAFF | TGTGCCAGTAGTAAGAGGGACACCCATGAAGCTTTCTTT
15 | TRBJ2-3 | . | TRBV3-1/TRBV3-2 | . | CASSPDRLITDTQYF | TGTGCCAGCAGTCCCGACAGGCTTATCACAGATACGCAGTATTTT
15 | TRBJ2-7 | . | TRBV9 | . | CASSVQGSPSYEQYF | TGTGCCAGCAGCGTCCAGGGGTCGCCCTCCTACGAGCAGTACTTC
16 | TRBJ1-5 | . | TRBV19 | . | CASSIASWGGDQPQHF | TGTGCCAGTAGTATAGCCTCCTGGGGCGGCGATCAGCCCCAGCATTTT
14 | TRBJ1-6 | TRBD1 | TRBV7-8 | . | CASSLNRGSGTLHF | TGTGCCAGCAGCTTAAACAGGGGCAGTGGGACCCTCCACTTT
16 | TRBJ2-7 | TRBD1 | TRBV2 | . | CASRFNTGGSSYEQYF | TGTGCCAGCAGGTTCAATACAGGGGGAAGCTCCTACGAGCAGTACTTC
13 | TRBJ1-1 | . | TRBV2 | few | CASSSDRNTEAFF | TGTGCCAGCAGCAGCGACAGGAACACTGAAGCTTTCTTT